The T cell receptor (beta chain) under discussion was sequenced for a study of blood T cell repertoires in COVID-19. CDR3 length: 15 amino acids. After removal of 3 bases from V and 0 bases from J, the junction contained 5 bases not matched to a gene. Germline V CDR1 and CDR2: SGDLS, YYNGEE. Using immunoSEQ multiplex PCR, the repertoire was profiled, and TCRdb retains in-frame clones only, with some absent. Of around 99,000 clones in the sample, around nine tenths were seen once. The receptor's source is a man aged 50 to 59 with acute or convalescent COVID-19. The V gene is TRBV9, the J gene TRBJ2-5; 7 bases align to TRBD1. Sequences were obtained from peripheral blood. In DNA, the CDR3 is TGTGCCAGCAGCGCCCAGGGACAGTACCAAGAGACCCAGTACTTC. Protein product: CASSAQGQYQETQYF.